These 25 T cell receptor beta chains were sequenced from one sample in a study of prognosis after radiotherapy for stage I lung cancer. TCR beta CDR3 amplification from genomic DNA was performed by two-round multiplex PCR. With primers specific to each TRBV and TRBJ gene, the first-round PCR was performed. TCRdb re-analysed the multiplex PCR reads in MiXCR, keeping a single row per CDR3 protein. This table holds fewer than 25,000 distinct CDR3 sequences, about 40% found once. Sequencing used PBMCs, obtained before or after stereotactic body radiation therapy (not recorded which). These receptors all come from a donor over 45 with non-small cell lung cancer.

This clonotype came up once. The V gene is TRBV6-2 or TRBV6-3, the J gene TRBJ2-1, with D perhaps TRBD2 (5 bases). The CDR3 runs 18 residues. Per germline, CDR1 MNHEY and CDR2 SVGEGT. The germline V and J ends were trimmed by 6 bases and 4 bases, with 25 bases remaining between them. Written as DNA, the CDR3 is TGTGCCAGCAGATACCACCAACAAGCGGTATGGCCATACAATGAGCAGTTCTTC. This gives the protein CASRYHQQAVWPYNEQFF.

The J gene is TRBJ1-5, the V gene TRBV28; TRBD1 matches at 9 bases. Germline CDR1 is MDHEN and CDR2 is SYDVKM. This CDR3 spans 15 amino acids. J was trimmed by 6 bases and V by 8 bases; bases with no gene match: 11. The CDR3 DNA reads TGTGCCAGCCGCCTCTGGACAGGGGACGTTCAGCCCCAGCATTTT. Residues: CASRLWTGDVQPQHF.

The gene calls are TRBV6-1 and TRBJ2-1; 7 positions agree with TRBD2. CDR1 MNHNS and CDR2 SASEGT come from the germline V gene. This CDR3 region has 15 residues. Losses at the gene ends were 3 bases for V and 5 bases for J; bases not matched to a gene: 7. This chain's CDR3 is CASSDGAGVDNEQFF. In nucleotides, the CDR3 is TGTGCCAGCAGTGACGGTGCGGGAGTAGACAATGAGCAGTTCTTC.

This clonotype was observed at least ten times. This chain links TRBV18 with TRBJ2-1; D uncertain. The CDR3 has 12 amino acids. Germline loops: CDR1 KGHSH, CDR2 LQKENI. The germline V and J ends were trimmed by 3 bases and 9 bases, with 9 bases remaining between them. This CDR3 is CASSPPGSEQFF. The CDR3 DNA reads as TGTGCCAGCTCACCCCCAGGTTCTGAGCAGTTCTTC. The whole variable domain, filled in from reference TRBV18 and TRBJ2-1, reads NAGVMQNPRHLVRRRGQEARLRCSPMKGHSHVYWYRQLPEEGLKFMVYLQKENIIDESGMPKERFSAEFPKEGPSILRIQQVVRGDSAAYFCASSPPGSEQFFGPGTRLTVL.

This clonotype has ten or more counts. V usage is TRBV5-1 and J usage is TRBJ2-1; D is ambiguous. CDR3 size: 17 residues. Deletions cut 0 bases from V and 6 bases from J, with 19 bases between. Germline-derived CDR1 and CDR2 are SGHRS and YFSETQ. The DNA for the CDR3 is TGCGCCAGCAGCTTGGCCAACGGCCCGTTGCCCTTCAATGAGCAGTTCTTC. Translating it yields CASSLANGPLPFNEQFF. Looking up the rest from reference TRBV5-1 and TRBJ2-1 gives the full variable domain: KAGVTQTPRYLIKTRGQQVTLSCSPISGHRSVSWYQQTPGQGLQFLFEYFSETQRNKGNFPGRFSGRQFSNSRSEMNVSTLELGDSALYLCASSLANGPLPFNEQFFGPGTRLTVL.

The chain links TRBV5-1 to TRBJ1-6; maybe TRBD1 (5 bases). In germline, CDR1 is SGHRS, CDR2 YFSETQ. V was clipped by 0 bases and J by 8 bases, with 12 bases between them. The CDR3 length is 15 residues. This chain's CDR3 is CASSLEGGEDSPLHF. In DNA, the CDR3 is TGCGCCAGCAGCTTGGAGGGAGGGGAAGATTCACCCCTCCACTTT.

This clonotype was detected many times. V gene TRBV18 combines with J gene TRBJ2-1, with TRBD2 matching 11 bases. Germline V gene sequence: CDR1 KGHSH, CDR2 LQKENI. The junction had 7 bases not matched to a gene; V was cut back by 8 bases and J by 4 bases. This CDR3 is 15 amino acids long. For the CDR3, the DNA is TGTGCCAGCGGGAGACTAGCGGGGATATACAATGAGCAGTTCTTC. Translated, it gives CASGRLAGIYNEQFF. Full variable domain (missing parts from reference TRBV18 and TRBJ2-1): NAGVMQNPRHLVRRRGQEARLRCSPMKGHSHVYWYRQLPEEGLKFMVYLQKENIIDESGMPKERFSAEFPKEGPSILRIQQVVRGDSAAYFCASGRLAGIYNEQFFGPGTRLTVL.

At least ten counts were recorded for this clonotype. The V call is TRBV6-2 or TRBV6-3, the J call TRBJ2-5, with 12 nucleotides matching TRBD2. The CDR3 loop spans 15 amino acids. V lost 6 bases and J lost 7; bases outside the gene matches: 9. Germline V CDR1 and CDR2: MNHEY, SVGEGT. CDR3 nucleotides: TGTGCCAGCAGCCATCCTAGCGGGGGGGCCAGGACCCAGTACTTC. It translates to CASSHPSGGARTQYF.

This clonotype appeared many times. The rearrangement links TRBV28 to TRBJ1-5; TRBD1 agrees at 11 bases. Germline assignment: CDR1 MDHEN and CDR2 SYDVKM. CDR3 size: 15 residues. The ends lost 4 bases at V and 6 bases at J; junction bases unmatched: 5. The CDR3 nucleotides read TGTGCCAGCAGTTCAGGACAGGGGGCAACTCAGCCCCAGCATTTT. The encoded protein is CASSSGQGATQPQHF.

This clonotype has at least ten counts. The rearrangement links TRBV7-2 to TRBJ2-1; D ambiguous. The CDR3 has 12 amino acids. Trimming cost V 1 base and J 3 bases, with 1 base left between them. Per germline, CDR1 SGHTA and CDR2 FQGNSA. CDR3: CASSLGYNEQFF. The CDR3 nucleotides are TGTGCCAGCAGCTTAGGCTACAATGAGCAGTTCTTC.

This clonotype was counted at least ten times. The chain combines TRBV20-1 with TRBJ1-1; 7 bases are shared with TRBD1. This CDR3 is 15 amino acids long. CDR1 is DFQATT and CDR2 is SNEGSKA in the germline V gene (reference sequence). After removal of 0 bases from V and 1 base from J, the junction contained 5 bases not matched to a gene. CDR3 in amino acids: CSARDLNRGNTEAFF. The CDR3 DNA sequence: TGCAGTGCTAGAGATCTCAACAGGGGGAACACTGAAGCTTTCTTT.

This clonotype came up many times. The CDR3 DNA sequence: TGTGCCAGCAGTTTACTCTGGGGCGCTGGTAGTAATGAGCAGTTCTTC. Its translation: CASSLLWGAGSNEQFF. The V and J genes are TRBV6-4 and TRBJ2-1; D might be TRBD1 (5 bases). Germline CDR1 reads MRHNA; CDR2 reads SNTAGT. This CDR3 region has 16 residues. Trimming shortened V by 5 bases and J by 7 bases, and 21 bases separated the two germline ends.

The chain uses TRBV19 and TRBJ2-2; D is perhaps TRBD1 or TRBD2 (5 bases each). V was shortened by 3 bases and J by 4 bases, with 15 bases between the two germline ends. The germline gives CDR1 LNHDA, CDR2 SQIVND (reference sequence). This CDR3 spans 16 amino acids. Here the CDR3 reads CASSILRLRGTGELFF. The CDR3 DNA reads TGTGCCAGTAGTATCCTTAGGCTGAGGGGCACCGGGGAGCTGTTTTTT.

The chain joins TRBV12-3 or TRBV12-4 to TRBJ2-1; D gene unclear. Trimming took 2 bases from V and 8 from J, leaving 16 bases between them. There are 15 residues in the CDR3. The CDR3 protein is CASSLRSSAIDEQFF. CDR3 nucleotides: TGTGCCAGCAGTTTAAGGTCGTCTGCCATTGATGAGCAGTTCTTC.

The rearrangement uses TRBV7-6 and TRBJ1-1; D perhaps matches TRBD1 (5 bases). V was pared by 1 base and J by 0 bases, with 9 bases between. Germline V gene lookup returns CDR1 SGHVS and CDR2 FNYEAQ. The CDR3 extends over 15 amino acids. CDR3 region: CASSLETDLNTEAFF. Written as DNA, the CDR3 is TGTGCCAGCAGCTTAGAGACAGACTTGAACACTGAAGCTTTCTTT.

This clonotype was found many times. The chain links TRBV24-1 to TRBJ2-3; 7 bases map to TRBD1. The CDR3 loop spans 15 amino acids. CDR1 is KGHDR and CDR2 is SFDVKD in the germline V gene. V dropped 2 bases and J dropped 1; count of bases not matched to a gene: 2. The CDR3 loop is CATSDSGGGTDTQYF. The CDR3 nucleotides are TGTGCCACCAGTGATTCAGGGGGAGGCACAGATACGCAGTATTTT.

CDR3 sequence reads: CASSWGFSSSYEQYF. The CDR3 nucleotides read TGTGCCAGCAGTTGGGGGTTTTCCAGCTCCTACGAGCAGTACTTC. The gene calls are TRBV11-2 and TRBJ2-7; the D call may be TRBD1 or TRBD2 (5 bases each). The germline V gene has CDR1 SGHAT and CDR2 FQNNGV. This CDR3 region has 15 residues. Trimming stripped 6 bases from V and 0 bases from J, with 15 bases between. The variable domain in full, with the rest retrieved from reference TRBV11-2 and TRBJ2-7, is EAGVAQSPRYKIIEKRQSVAFWCNPISGHATLYWYQQILGQGPKLLIQFQNNGVVDDSQLPKDRFSAERLKGVDSTLKIQPAKLEDSAVYLCASSWGFSSSYEQYFGPGTRLTVT.

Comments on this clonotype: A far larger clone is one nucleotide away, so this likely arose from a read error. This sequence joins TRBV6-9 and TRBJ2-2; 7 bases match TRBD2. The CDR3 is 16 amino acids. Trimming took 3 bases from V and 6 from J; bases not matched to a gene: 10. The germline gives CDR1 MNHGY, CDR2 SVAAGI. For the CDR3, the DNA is TGTGCCAGCAGTTACTGGGCGGGAGACCGCCCCGGGGAGCTGTTTTTT. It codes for CASSYWAGDRPGELFF.

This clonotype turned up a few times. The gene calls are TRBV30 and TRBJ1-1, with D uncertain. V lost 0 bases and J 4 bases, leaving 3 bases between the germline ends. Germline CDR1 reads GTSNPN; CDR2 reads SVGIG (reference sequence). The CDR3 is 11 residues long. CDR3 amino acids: CAWSVSTEAFF. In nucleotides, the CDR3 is TGTGCCTGGAGTGTGTCCACTGAAGCTTTCTTT. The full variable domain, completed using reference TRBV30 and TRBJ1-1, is SQTIHQWPATLVQPVGSPLSLECTVEGTSNPNLYWYRQAAGRGLQLLFYSVGIGQISSEVPQNLSASRPQDRQFILSSKKLLLSDSGFYLCAWSVSTEAFFGQGTRLTVV.

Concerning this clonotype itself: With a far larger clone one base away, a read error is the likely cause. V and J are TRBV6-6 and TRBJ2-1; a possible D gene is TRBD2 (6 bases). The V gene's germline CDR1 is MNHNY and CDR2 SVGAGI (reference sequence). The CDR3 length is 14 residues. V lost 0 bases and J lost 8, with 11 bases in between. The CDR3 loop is CASSYSGGLDEQFF. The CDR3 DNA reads TGTGCCAGCAGTTACTCGGGAGGACTCGATGAGCAGTTCTTC.

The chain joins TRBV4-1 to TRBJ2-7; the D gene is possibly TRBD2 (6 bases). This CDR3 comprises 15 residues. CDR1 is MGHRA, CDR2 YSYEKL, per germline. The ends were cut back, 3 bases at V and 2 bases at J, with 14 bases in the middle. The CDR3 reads CASSQTREPPYEQYF. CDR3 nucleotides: TGCGCCAGCAGCCAGACACGGGAGCCCCCCTACGAGCAGTACTTC.

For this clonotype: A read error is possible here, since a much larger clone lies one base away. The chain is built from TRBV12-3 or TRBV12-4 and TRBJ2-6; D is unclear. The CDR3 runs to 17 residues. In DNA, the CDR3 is TGTGCCAACAGTCCACCACTTACGGTGGCTGGGGCCAACGTCCTGACTTTC. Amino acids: CANSPPLTVAGANVLTF.

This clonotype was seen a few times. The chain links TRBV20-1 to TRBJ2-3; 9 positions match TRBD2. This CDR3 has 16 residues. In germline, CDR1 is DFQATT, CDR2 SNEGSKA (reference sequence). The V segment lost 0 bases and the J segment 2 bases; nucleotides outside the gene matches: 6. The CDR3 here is CSARDYAGGFTDTQYF. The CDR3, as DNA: TGCAGTGCTAGAGATTACGCGGGAGGGTTCACAGATACGCAGTATTTT.

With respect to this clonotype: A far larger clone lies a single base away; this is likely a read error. The CDR3 DNA reads as TGTGCCAGCAGCTTGGGACAGCGTTCACCCCTCCACTTT. The encoded protein is CASSLGQRSPLHF. This sequence joins TRBV7-2 and TRBJ1-6, with 7 positions matching TRBD1. Germline trimming cut 3 bases from V and 9 bases from J; bases unmatched to any gene: 2. CDR1 and CDR2 from the germline V gene are SGHTA and FQGNSA. The CDR3 has 13 residues. Full variable domain (missing parts from reference TRBV7-2 and TRBJ1-6): GAGVSQSPSNKVTEKGKDVELRCDPISGHTALYWYRQSLGQGLEFLIYFQGNSAPDKSGLPSDRFSAERTGGSVSTLTIQRTQQEDSAVYLCASSLGQRSPLHFGNGTRLTVT.

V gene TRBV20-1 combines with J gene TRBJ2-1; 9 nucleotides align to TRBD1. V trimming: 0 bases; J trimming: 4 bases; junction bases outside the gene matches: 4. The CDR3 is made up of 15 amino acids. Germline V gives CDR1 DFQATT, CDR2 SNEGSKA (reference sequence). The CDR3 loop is CSARDGTGPYNEQFF. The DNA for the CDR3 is TGCAGTGCTAGAGACGGGACAGGGCCATACAATGAGCAGTTCTTC.